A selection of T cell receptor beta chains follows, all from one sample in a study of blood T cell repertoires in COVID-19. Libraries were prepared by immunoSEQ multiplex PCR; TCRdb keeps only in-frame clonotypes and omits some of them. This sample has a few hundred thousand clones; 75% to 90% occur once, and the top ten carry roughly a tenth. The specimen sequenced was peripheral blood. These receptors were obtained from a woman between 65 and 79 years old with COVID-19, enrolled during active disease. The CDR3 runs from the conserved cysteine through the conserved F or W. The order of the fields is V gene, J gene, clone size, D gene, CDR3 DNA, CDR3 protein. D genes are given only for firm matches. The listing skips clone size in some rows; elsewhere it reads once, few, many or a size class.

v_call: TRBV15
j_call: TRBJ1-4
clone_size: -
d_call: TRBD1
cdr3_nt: TGTGCCACCAGAGGGACAGCTAATGAAAAACTGTTTTTT
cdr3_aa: CATRGTANEKLFF

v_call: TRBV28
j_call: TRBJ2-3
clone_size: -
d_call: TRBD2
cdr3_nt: TGTGCCAGTTCCTCTAGCGGGAGGGTGTCAGATACGCAGTATTTT
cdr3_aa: CASSSSGRVSDTQYF

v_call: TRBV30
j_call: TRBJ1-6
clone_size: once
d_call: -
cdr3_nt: TGTGCCTGGAGCCCAAAACTGAGCTCCTATAATTCACCCCTCCACTTT
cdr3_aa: CAWSPKLSSYNSPLHF

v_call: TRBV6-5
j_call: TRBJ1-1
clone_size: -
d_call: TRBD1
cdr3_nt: TGTGCCAGCAGATCAGGACAGGGTCGGACTGAAGCTTTCTTT
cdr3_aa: CASRSGQGRTEAFF

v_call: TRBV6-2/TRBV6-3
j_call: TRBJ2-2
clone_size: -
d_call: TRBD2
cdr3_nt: TGTGCCAGCAGTTACTCAATGGGACGACTAGCTAACACCGGGGAGCTGTTTTTT
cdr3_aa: CASSYSMGRLANTGELFF

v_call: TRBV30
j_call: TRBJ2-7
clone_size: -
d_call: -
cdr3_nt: TGTGCCTGGAGTCCCAGCAGCGAAGGCGAGCAGTACTTC
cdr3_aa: CAWSPSSEGEQYF

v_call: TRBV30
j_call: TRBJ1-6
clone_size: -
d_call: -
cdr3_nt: TGTGCCTGGAGTTCCAGTATCGTAGGAGGGTCCTCACCCCTCCACTTT
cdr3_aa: CAWSSSIVGGSSPLHF

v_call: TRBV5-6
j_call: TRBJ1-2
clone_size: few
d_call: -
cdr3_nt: TGTGCCAGCAGCCGGACAGAATATGGCTACACCTTC
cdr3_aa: CASSRTEYGYTF

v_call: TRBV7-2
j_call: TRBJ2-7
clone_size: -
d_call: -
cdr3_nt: TGTGCCAGCAGCTTAGACAGGGTACTCACCTACGAGCAGTACTTC
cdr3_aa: CASSLDRVLTYEQYF

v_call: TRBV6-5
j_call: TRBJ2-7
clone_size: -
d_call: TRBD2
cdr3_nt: TGTGCCAGCACTCAAAGCGGGGACGAGCAGTACTTC
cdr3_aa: CASTQSGDEQYF

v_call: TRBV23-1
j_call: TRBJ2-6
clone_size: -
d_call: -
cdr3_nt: TGCGCCAGCAGTCAATCTTTTTCGGGTTACCGGAAAACTGGGGCCAACGTCCTGACTTTC
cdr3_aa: CASSQSFSGYRKTGANVLTF

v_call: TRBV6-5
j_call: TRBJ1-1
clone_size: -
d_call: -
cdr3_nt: TGTGCCAGCAGTTACTCTTATAGGGGGAACACTGAAGCTTTCTTT
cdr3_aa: CASSYSYRGNTEAFF

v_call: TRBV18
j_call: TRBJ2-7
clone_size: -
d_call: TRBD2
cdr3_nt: TGTGCCAGCTCCCGCGAGGGAGGGCGGGAGCAGTACTTC
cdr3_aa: CASSREGGREQYF

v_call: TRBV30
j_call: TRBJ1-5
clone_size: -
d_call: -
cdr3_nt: TGTGCCTGGAGTGTACAGAGGTCAAGAGGGAGCAATCAGCCCCAGCATTTT
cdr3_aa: CAWSVQRSRGSNQPQHF

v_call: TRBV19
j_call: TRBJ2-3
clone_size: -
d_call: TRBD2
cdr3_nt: TGTGCCAGTAGTTCCGGAGGACTAGCGGGAGGTTTCGGTACGCAGTATTTT
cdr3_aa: CASSSGGLAGGFGTQYF

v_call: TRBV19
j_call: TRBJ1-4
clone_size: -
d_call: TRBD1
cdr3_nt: TGTGCCAGTAGCTCCGGACAGGGGGCAACTAATGAAAAACTGTTTTTT
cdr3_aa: CASSSGQGATNEKLFF

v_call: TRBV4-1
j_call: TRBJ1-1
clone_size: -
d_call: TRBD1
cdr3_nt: TGCGCCAGCAGCCAACACAGGGGGAACACTGAAGCTTTCTTT
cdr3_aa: CASSQHRGNTEAFF

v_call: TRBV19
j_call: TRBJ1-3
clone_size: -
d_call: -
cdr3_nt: TGTGCCAGTAGAAGAGGCTCTGGAAACACCATATATTTT
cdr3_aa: CASRRGSGNTIYF

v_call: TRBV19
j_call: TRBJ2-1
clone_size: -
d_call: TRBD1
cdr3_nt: TGTGCCAGTAGCGGGACAGGGCGAAGGAATGAGCAGTTCTTC
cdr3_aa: CASSGTGRRNEQFF

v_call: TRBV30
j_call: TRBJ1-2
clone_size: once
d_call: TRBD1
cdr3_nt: TGTGCCTTATCACAGGGGGGTTATGGCTACACCTTC
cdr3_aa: CALSQGGYGYTF

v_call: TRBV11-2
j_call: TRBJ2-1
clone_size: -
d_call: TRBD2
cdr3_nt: TGTGCCAGCAGCTTATTAGGCGGGAGCGGTGAGCAGTTCTTC
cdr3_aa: CASSLLGGSGEQFF

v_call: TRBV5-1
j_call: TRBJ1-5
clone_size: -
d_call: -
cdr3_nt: TGCGCCAGCAGCAGGGAGGATGGCAATCAGCCCCAGCATTTT
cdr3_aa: CASSREDGNQPQHF

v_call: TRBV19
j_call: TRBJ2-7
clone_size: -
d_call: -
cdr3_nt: TGTGCCAGTAGTCGAGCTGCTGGGCAGGGGGGCTACGAGCAGTACTTC
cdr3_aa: CASSRAAGQGGYEQYF

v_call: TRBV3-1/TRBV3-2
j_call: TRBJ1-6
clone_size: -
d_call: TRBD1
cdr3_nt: TGTGCCAGCAGTCAGTCCCCGGGACAGGGCTCCTATAATTCACCCCTCCACTTT
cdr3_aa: CASSQSPGQGSYNSPLHF

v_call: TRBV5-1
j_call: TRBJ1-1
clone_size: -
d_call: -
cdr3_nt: TGCGCCAGCAGCTTGGGTATGAACACTGAAGCTTTCTTT
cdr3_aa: CASSLGMNTEAFF

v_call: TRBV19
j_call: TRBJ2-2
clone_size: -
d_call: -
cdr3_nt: TGTGCCAGTGTTCGGGGGAGTAACACCGGGGAGCTGTTTTTT
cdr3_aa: CASVRGSNTGELFF

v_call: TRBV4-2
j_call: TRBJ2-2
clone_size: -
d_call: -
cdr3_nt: TGTGCCAGCAGCGGAAAAGGGGGATCCTTGACCGGGGAGCTGTTTTTT
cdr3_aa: CASSGKGGSLTGELFF

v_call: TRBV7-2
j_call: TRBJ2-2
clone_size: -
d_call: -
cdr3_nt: TGTGCCAGCAGCACCAGGTTAGGAACCGGGGAGCTGTTTTTT
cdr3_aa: CASSTRLGTGELFF

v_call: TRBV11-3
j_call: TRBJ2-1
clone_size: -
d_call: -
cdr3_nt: TGTGCCAGCAGCTTAGATTATGCAGGGCGGAATGAGCAGTTCTTC
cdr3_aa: CASSLDYAGRNEQFF

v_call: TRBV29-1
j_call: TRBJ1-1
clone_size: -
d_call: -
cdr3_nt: TGCAGCGTTCGCCGAAACTCGAACACTGAAGCTTTCTTT
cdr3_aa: CSVRRNSNTEAFF

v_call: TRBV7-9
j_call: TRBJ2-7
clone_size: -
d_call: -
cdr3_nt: TGTGCCAGCAGCCCCCGAGGGCCTTCGTCCTACGAGCAGTACTTC
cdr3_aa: CASSPRGPSSYEQYF

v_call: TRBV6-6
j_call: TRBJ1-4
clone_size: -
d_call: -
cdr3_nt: TGTGCCAGCAGTTATAGACAGTGGGAAAAACTGTTTTTT
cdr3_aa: CASSYRQWEKLFF

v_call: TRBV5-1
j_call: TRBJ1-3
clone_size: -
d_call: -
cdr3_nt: TGCGCCAGCAGCGCAACAGGTACCGGAAACACCATATATTTT
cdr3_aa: CASSATGTGNTIYF

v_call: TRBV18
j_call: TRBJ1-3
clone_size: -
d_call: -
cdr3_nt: TGTGCCAGCTCACGAGCGGCAGAACTCAGAAACACCATATATTTT
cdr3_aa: CASSRAAELRNTIYF

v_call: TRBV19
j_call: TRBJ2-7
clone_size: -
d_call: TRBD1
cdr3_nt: TGTGCCAGTAGTGGGGACAGGGTAAGCGAGCAGTACTTC
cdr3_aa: CASSGDRVSEQYF

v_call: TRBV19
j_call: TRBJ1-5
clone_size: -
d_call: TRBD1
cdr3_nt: TGTGCCAGTAGTAGAACAGGGGACGGGCCCCAGCATTTT
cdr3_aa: CASSRTGDGPQHF

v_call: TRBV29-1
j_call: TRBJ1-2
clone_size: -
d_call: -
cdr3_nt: TGCAGCGTGGACAGTAACTATGGCTACACCTTC
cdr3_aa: CSVDSNYGYTF

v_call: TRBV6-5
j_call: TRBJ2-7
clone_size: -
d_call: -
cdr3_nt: TGTGCCAGCAGTTACTCGAGGCTCAACTACGAGCAGTACTTC
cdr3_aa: CASSYSRLNYEQYF

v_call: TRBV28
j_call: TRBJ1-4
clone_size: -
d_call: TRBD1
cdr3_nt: TGTGCCAGCAGTTCAGGGGGGACGGATAATGAAAAACTGTTTTTT
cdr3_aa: CASSSGGTDNEKLFF

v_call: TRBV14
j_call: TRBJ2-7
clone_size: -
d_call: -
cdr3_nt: TGTGCCAGCAGCTTAAGTGGTGGGCGATCCTACGAGCAGTACTTC
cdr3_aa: CASSLSGGRSYEQYF

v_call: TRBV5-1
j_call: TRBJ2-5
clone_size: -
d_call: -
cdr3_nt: TGCGCCAGCAGCTTGATGCCAGGAGAGACCCAGTACTTC
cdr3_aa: CASSLMPGETQYF

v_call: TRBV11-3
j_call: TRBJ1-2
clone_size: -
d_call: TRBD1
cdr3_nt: TGTGCCAGCAGCAGACAGGGGGCAGATGGCTACACCTTC
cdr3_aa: CASSRQGADGYTF

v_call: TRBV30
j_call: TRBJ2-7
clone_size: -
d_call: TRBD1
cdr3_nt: TGTGCCTGGGACAGGGGGGACGAGCAGTACTTC
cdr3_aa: CAWDRGDEQYF

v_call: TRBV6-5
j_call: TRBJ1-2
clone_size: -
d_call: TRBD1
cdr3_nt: TGTGCCAGCAGTCACAGGGGTGACTATGGCTACACCTTC
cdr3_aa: CASSHRGDYGYTF

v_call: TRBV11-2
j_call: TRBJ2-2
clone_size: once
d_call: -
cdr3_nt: TGTGCCAGCAGCTCGCTCTCAGCGCGAGGGTTCACCGGGGAGCTGTTTTTT
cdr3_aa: CASSSLSARGFTGELFF

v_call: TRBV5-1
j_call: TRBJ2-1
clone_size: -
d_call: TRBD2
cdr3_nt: TGCGCCAGCAGCTTCCTGGCGGGGGAGGGTGAGCAGTTCTTC
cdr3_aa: CASSFLAGEGEQFF

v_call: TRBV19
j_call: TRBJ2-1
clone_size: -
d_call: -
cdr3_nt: TGTGCCAGTAGTATATTGGAGGGAGTACAGTTCTTC
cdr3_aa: CASSILEGVQFF

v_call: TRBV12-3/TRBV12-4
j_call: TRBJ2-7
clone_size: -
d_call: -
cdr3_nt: TGTGCCAGCAGTTTTCGCCGGGGCGAGCAGTACTTC
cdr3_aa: CASSFRRGEQYF

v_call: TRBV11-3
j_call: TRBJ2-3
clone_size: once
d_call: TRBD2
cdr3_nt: TGTGCCAGCAGCGAGACTAGCGGGAGAGCAGATACGCAGTATTTT
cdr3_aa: CASSETSGRADTQYF

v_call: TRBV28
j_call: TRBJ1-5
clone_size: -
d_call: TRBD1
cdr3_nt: TGTGCCAGCAGTGACCGAAGACAGGGGGCATTTCAGCCCCAGCATTTT
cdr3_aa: CASSDRRQGAFQPQHF

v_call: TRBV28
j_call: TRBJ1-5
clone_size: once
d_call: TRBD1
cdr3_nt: TGTGCCAGCAGTCAGGGGACAGGAAATAGCAATCAGCCCCAGCATTTT
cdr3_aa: CASSQGTGNSNQPQHF

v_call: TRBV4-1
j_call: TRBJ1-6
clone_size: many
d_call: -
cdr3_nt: TGCGCCAGCAGCCAAAAGGGGGTGCAGTCACCCCTCCACTTT
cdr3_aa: CASSQKGVQSPLHF

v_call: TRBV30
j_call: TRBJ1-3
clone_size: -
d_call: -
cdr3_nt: TGTGCCTGGAGCAACAGGGCGACTGGAAACACCATATATTTT
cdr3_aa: CAWSNRATGNTIYF

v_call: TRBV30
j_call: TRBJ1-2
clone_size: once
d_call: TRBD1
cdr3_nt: TGTGCCTGGAGTCCGGGACAGCCCAACTATGGCTACACCTTC
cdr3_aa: CAWSPGQPNYGYTF

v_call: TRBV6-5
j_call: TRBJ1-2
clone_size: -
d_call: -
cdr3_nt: TGTGCCAGCAGTTACTCGAAAGGGGTCGGCTATGGCTACACCTTC
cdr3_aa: CASSYSKGVGYGYTF

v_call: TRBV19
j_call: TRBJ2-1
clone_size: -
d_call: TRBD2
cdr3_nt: TGTGCCAGTAGTACGGGACTAGCGGGAGTAGGCAATGAGCAGTTCTTC
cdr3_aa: CASSTGLAGVGNEQFF

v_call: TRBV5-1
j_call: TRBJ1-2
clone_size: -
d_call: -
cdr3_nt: TGCGCCAGCAGCTCTTCAGGGGATAACTATGGCTACACCTTC
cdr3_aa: CASSSSGDNYGYTF

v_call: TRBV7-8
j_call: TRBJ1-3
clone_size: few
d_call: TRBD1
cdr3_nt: TGTGCCAGCAGCTTACTCGATCGGGACAGAGGAAACACCATATATTTT
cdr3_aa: CASSLLDRDRGNTIYF

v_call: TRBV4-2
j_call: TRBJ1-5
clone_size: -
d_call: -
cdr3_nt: TGTGCCAGCAGCCAAGACTCAATGGACAGTTTTTATCAGCCCCAGCATTTT
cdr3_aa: CASSQDSMDSFYQPQHF